The sequence of this TCR beta chain was determined in a study of cytomegalovirus exposure and HLA in healthy donors. Study findings and constraints: A previous analysis found most TCR beta V segments productive roughly 87% or roughly 30% of the time.

In regard to this clone: Its antigen is unidentified.

Not recorded for this donor was the CMV serostatus. Germline CDR1 reads SNHLY; CDR2 reads FYNNEI. J lost 7 bases, V lost 6 bases, and 4 bases had no gene match. The CDR3 is 13 amino acids. This PCR relied on a set of 60 Vbeta primers and 13 Jbeta primers. Here immunoSEQ multiplex PCR was the method, and the copy in TCRdb shows in-frame clones only, minus some. This sample has more than 130,000 clones; roughly 73% occur once, and the top ten carry approximately 15%. This chain connects TRBV2 to TRBJ1-5, with 9 bases matching TRBD1. Sequencing was carried out using PBMCs. The clonotype was recovered from a human donor in good health. The CDR3 DNA reads as TGTGCCAGCAGCTACAGGGGGCGGCAGCCCCAGCATTTT. Translation gives CASSYRGRQPQHF.